Included here is one T cell receptor (beta chain) sequence, with context. TCRdb ran MiXCR on the 5' RACE reads and lists one entry per CDR3 protein. Of 75,000 or so distinct CDR3 sequences listed, roughly 11% are singletons. V lost 1 base and J lost 6, with 19 bases in between. The CDR3 covers 17 residues. CDR1 is SEHNR and CDR2 is FQNEAQ in the germline V gene (reference sequence). The sample comes from a study of early T cells in non-severe SARS-CoV-2 infection. In the study overall: Sequenced material consisted of bulk RNA (from unsorted whole blood), and chains were unpaired.

The chain uses TRBV7-9 and TRBJ2-1; TRBD2 might be the D (5 bases). The clonotype originates from an adult who was a healthcare worker with PCR-confirmed SARS-CoV-2 infection or an uninfected control (not recorded which). Sequences were derived from whole blood, sampled at baseline. In nucleotides, the CDR3 is TGTGCCAGCAGCTTAGGACCTAGCCTCCCGTCTCGCAATGAGCAGTTCTTC. Encoded protein: CASSLGPSLPSRNEQFF. Full variable domain (missing parts from reference TRBV7-9 and TRBJ2-1): DTGVSQNPRHKITKRGQNVTFRCDPISEHNRLYWYRQTLGQGPEFLTYFQNEAQLEKSRLLSDRFSAERPKGSFSTLEIQRTEQGDSAMYLCASSLGPSLPSRNEQFFGPGTRLTVL.